One sample yielded the 22 T cell receptor beta chains listed below, sequenced in a study of blood T cell repertoires in COVID-19. Sequencing used immunoSEQ multiplex PCR; TCRdb keeps in-frame clones, though not all of them. The sample has fewer than 400,000 clones, 80% to 90% seen once. Sequencing used PBMCs or T cells enriched from blood (not recorded which). These receptors were taken from a woman between 50 and 59 years old who had recovered from COVID-19.

The chain is built from TRBV6-5 and TRBJ1-6, with D possibly matching TRBD1 (5 bases). The CDR3 contains 14 residues. Trimming cost V 7 bases and J 7 bases, with 14 bases left between them. Germline V gene lookup returns CDR1 MNHEY and CDR2 SVGAGI. The CDR3 loop is CASNWDRENSPLHF. CDR3 sequence (DNA): TGTGCCAGCAACTGGGACCGGGAGAATTCACCCCTCCACTTT.

The chain is built from TRBV15 and TRBJ1-3; 9 nucleotides match TRBD1. V lost 1 base to trimming and J lost 3 bases; unmatched junction nucleotides: 4. The CDR3 is made up of 16 amino acids. Germline lookup yields CDR1 LNHNV and CDR2 YYDKDF (reference sequence). The CDR3 protein is CATSRGGQGIGNTIYF. In nucleotides, the CDR3 is TGTGCCACCAGCAGAGGTGGACAGGGGATTGGAAACACCATATATTTT. Full variable domain (remainder filled in from reference TRBV15 and TRBJ1-3): DAMVIQNPRYQVTQFGKPVTLSCSQTLNHNVMYWYQQKSSQAPKLLFHYYDKDFNNEADTPDNFQSRRPNTSFCFLDIRSPGLGDTAMYLCATSRGGQGIGNTIYFGEGSWLTVV.

The V call is TRBV5-1, the J call TRBJ2-3; 8 nucleotides agree with TRBD1. Germline values: CDR1 SGHRS, CDR2 YFSETQ. The CDR3 length is 15 residues. J was trimmed by 5 bases and V by 4 bases; bases with no gene match: 9. In nucleotides, the CDR3 is TGCGCCAGCAGCACACTAGGACAGGGAATAGATACGCAGTATTTT. This encodes CASSTLGQGIDTQYF.

The chain uses TRBV7-8 and TRBJ2-7; TRBD1 agrees at 8 bases. The CDR3 spans 17 residues. Per the germline V gene, CDR1 is SGHVS and CDR2 is FQNEAQ. With V trimmed by 7 bases and J by 0 bases, 14 bases remained unmatched. This chain's CDR3 is CASTFRLDRESSYEQYF. The CDR3 region has the DNA TGTGCCAGCACCTTCCGCCTGGACAGGGAGAGCTCCTACGAGCAGTACTTC.

The chain has TRBV5-5 and TRBJ2-7, with TRBD2 matching 7 bases. This CDR3 is built from 17 residues. V shed 5 bases and J 0 bases; nucleotides not matched to a gene: 14. Germline CDR1 is SGHKS and CDR2 is YYEKEE (reference sequence). The CDR3 region is CASREEASGSYSYEQYF. The DNA of the CDR3 is TGTGCCAGCAGGGAGGAGGCTAGCGGATCCTACTCCTACGAGCAGTACTTC.

The CDR3 DNA follows: TGTGCCAGCAGCACAGAAGGATTTCCCTACAATGAGCAGTTCTTC. It codes for CASSTEGFPYNEQFF. The rearrangement joins TRBV28 to TRBJ2-1; D gene unclear. Germline V gene sequence: CDR1 MDHEN, CDR2 SYDVKM. V gave up 6 bases and J gave up 2 bases, with 14 bases separating them. The CDR3 is 15 residues long. The full variable domain, with the rest looked up from reference TRBV28 and TRBJ2-1, is DVKVTQSSRYLVKRTGEKVFLECVQDMDHENMFWYRQDPGLGLRLIYFSYDVKMKEKGDIPEGYSVSREKKERFSLILESASTNQTSMYLCASSTEGFPYNEQFFGPGTRLTVL.

The chain uses TRBV7-9 and TRBJ1-2; TRBD1 matches 7 bases. Trimming removed 6 bases from V and 6 bases from J; junction bases left unmatched: 7. CDR3 length equals 13 residues. The germline CDR1 and CDR2 sequences are SEHNR and FQNEAQ (reference sequence). This CDR3 is CASSQYRGNGYTF. The CDR3 region has the DNA TGTGCCAGCAGTCAGTACAGGGGAAATGGCTACACCTTC.

This chain connects TRBV7-9 to TRBJ2-5, with D unclear. The V end lost 1 base, the J end lost 0 bases, and 12 bases lay between the germline ends. This CDR3 is built from 16 residues. Germline lookup yields CDR1 SEHNR and CDR2 FQNEAQ (reference sequence). Here the CDR3 DNA reads TGTGCCAGCAGCTTAGGCACACAGTTGTACCAAGAGACCCAGTACTTC. Protein product: CASSLGTQLYQETQYF. Together with reference TRBV7-9 and TRBJ2-5, the CDR3 gives the full variable domain: DTGVSQNPRHKITKRGQNVTFRCDPISEHNRLYWYRQTLGQGPEFLTYFQNEAQLEKSRLLSDRFSAERPKGSFSTLEIQRTEQGDSAMYLCASSLGTQLYQETQYFGPGTRLLVL.

J is TRBJ1-2 and V is TRBV2, with D possibly being TRBD1 (5 bases). The germline V gene encodes CDR1 SNHLY and CDR2 FYNNEI. The CDR3 totals 17 residues. With 6 bases removed from V and 3 bases from J, the gap between germline ends came to 23 bases. In nucleotides, the CDR3 is TGTGCCAGCAGACCTAGACAGATCTCCAGGGCGGACTATGGCTACACCTTC. It is translated as CASRPRQISRADYGYTF.

The J gene is TRBJ1-6, the V gene TRBV6-5, with D unclear. The ends were cut back, 7 bases at V and 7 bases at J, with 8 bases in the middle. The CDR3 length is 12 residues. Germline CDR1 reads MNHEY; CDR2 reads SVGAGI. Here the CDR3 reads CASMRENSPLHF. CDR3 in DNA: TGTGCCAGCATGCGGGAAAATTCACCCCTCCACTTT.

V is TRBV19 and J is TRBJ2-1; TRBD2 agrees at 10 bases. Germline V CDR1 and CDR2: LNHDA, SQIVND (reference sequence). The length of the CDR3 is 16 residues. V lost 3 bases to trimming and J lost 7 bases; unmatched junction nucleotides: 9. CDR3: CASSINAGTSANEQFF. The CDR3 nucleotides read TGTGCCAGTAGTATTAATGCAGGGACTAGCGCGAATGAGCAGTTCTTC.

This chain uses TRBV10-2 with TRBJ1-1; D call uncertain. Germline V gives CDR1 WSHSY, CDR2 SAAADI. This CDR3 region has 14 residues. V was trimmed by 3 bases and J by 4 bases, leaving 12 bases between them. CDR3 residues: CASSDHQYGTEAFF. The CDR3 nucleotides read TGCGCCAGCAGTGATCACCAGTATGGCACTGAAGCTTTCTTT.

The chain combines TRBV28 with TRBJ1-2, with D perhaps matching TRBD1 (5 bases). The CDR3 spans 13 residues. V lost 3 bases and J lost 6, with 11 bases in between. Looked up from germline, CDR1 is MDHEN and CDR2 is SYDVKM. The CDR3 region is CASSLPGMDGYTF. CDR3 DNA: TGTGCCAGCAGTTTGCCAGGGATGGATGGCTACACCTTC.

This rearrangement joins TRBV5-1 to TRBJ2-7; 13 positions match TRBD2. This CDR3 has 14 amino acids. Looked up from germline, CDR1 is SGHRS and CDR2 is YFSETQ. The V and J ends lost 5 bases and 3 bases, in that order; junction bases with no gene match: 2. CDR3 amino acids: CASSRLAGGYEQYF. CDR3 nucleotide sequence: TGCGCCAGCAGTAGACTAGCGGGGGGCTACGAGCAGTACTTC.

The CDR3 DNA reads as TGTGCCATCAGTGATGGACAGGGGGCGGTCGACCAACTTGGCTACACCTTC. Translation gives CAISDGQGAVDQLGYTF. The genes are TRBV10-3 and TRBJ1-2; 11 nucleotides match TRBD1. The junction had 13 bases not matched to a gene; V was cut back by 3 bases and J by 7 bases. The CDR3 is 17 residues long. Germline V gene lookup returns CDR1 ENHRY and CDR2 SYGVKD.

The genes are TRBV19 and TRBJ2-3, with a tentative D call TRBD2 (6 bases). CDR1 and CDR2 from the germline V gene are LNHDA and SQIVND (reference sequence). The CDR3 totals 14 residues. Trimming took off 5 bases at V and 5 bases at J, with 14 bases between the two ends. The CDR3 protein is CASSPSASVDTQYF. CDR3 sequence (DNA): TGTGCCAGTAGTCCGAGTGCTAGCGTAGATACGCAGTATTTT.

The rearrangement joins TRBV5-1 to TRBJ1-1; 8 bases fit TRBD1. CDR1 and CDR2 from the germline V gene are SGHRS and YFSETQ. The junction had 9 bases not matched to a gene; V was cut back by 4 bases and J by 7 bases. This CDR3 contains 14 residues. CDR3 DNA: TGCGCCAGCAGCGCCTCAGGGGGCACCGTTGAAGCTTTCTTT. It encodes CASSASGGTVEAFF. The whole variable domain, filled in from reference TRBV5-1 and TRBJ1-1, reads KAGVTQTPRYLIKTRGQQVTLSCSPISGHRSVSWYQQTPGQGLQFLFEYFSETQRNKGNFPGRFSGRQFSNSRSEMNVSTLELGDSALYLCASSASGGTVEAFFGQGTRLTVV.

This chain links TRBV3-1 (or the pseudogene TRBV3-2) with TRBJ1-2; tentatively, D is TRBD1 (5 bases). Germline CDR1 is LGHDT and CDR2 is YNNKEL (reference sequence). This CDR3 spans 15 amino acids. The V end lost 8 bases, the J end lost 4 bases, and 20 bases lay between the germline ends. The CDR3 DNA reads as TGTGCCAGCCACGAAGGGACTGGGGGAATCTATGGCTACACCTTC. It yields the protein CASHEGTGGIYGYTF.

This clone showed up just once. CDR3 nucleotides: TGTGCCAGCAGCGTCAGCGGGATTGGGGAGCAGTACTTC. As protein: CASSVSGIGEQYF. The gene calls are TRBV7-8 and TRBJ2-7; 7 positions match TRBD2. The CDR3 runs 13 residues. CDR1 is SGHVS and CDR2 is FQNEAQ in the germline V gene. After removal of 5 bases from V and 7 bases from J, the junction contained 8 bases not matched to a gene.

V is TRBV5-1 and J is TRBJ1-6; 8 bases agree with TRBD1. The CDR3 is 15 amino acids. V shed 5 bases, J shed 5 bases, and the junction held 6 bases outside the gene matches. CDR1 is SGHRS and CDR2 is YFSETQ in the germline V gene. This CDR3 is CASSAGGVDNSPLHF. DNA for the CDR3: TGCGCCAGCAGTGCAGGGGGCGTGGATAATTCACCCCTCCACTTT. Together with reference TRBV5-1 and TRBJ1-6, the CDR3 gives the full variable domain: KAGVTQTPRYLIKTRGQQVTLSCSPISGHRSVSWYQQTPGQGLQFLFEYFSETQRNKGNFPGRFSGRQFSNSRSEMNVSTLELGDSALYLCASSAGGVDNSPLHFGNGTRLTVT.

This clone was found once. The chain recombines TRBV7-9 with TRBJ1-4, with D unresolved. The CDR3 is 17 residues long. Trimming took 0 bases from V and 0 from J, leaving 11 bases between them. CDR1 is SEHNR and CDR2 is FQNEAQ in the germline V gene (reference sequence). The CDR3 coding sequence is TGTGCCAGCAGCTTAGCTGAGGGAGGTGCAACTAATGAAAAACTGTTTTTT. Encoded protein: CASSLAEGGATNEKLFF.

The chain couples TRBV4-1 to TRBJ1-1, with D possibly TRBD1 on 5 matching bases. V was clipped by 6 bases and J by 14 bases, with 16 bases between them. CDR1 and CDR2 (germline): MGHRA, YSYEKL. This CDR3 spans 11 amino acids. CDR3 DNA sequence: TGCGCCAGCAGGGAGGGGCTGGGTTGGTTCTTT. Amino acids: CASREGLGWFF.